This section outlines one TCR beta chain sequence together with its context. The antigen is not known. The sample comes from a study of cytomegalovirus exposure and HLA in healthy donors. Study outcomes and limitations: By a later analysis, the bulk of CMV-associated TCR beta chains appeared HLA-restricted.

60 Vbeta and 13 Jbeta primers were used in PCR. Libraries were prepared by immunoSEQ multiplex PCR; TCRdb keeps only in-frame clonotypes and omits some of them. This sample has 150,000 or so clones, with roughly 80% found just once. Nominal health characterized the donors when sampled, though unrecorded immune exposures were likely. The sample taken for sequencing was PBMCs. The TCR originated in a woman aged 18-29 years in good health and CMV-seronegative.

The CDR3 DNA reads TGTGCCAGCAGTTTACTGGAGGGCAATCAGCCCCAGCATTTT. It encodes CASSLLEGNQPQHF. V and J are TRBV27 and TRBJ1-5, with D hard to call. CDR1 is MNHEY, CDR2 SMNVEV, per germline (reference sequence). Trimming took 2 bases from V and 2 from J, leaving 7 bases between them. CDR3 length: 14 residues.